These 16 T cell receptor beta chains were sequenced from one sample in a study of T-cell memory formation after mild COVID-19. TCRdb reprocessed the 5' RACE reads via MiXCR and lists one record per CDR3 protein. The top ten clones hold under 3.5% of a sample with 210,000 or so distinct CDR3 sequences, over 9.5% of them seen once. The sequencing sample was made of PBMCs or a T cell subset sorted from them (not recorded which). These receptors originate from a man younger than 35 who had mild COVID-19 (a few samples of this study predate the infection). Cell type and time point are not known.

V is TRBV7-2 and J is TRBJ1-2; TRBD1 matches 7 bases. CDR1 SGHTA and CDR2 FQGNSA come from the germline V gene. The CDR3 runs 13 residues. The ends lost 3 bases at V and 7 bases at J; junction bases unmatched: 5. The CDR3 DNA reads TGTGCCAGCAGCTTCGAGGGGGCGCTTGGCTACACCTTC. Protein product: CASSFEGALGYTF.

This clonotype was counted a few times. The rearrangement links TRBV7-8 to TRBJ2-3; D remains ambiguous. The CDR3 length is 15 residues. Germline CDR1 SGHVS, CDR2 FQNEAQ. The V gene lost 5 bases and the J gene lost 6 bases, with 18 bases spanning the gap. The chain's CDR3 is CASSVTPEPADTQYF. As DNA, the CDR3 is TGTGCCAGCAGCGTAACCCCCGAGCCCGCGGATACGCAGTATTTT.

This rearrangement joins TRBV12-3 or TRBV12-4 to TRBJ1-2; D call uncertain. The CDR3 length is 12 residues. Trimming removed 5 bases from V and 6 bases from J, with 10 bases in between. CDR3 in DNA: TGTGCCAGCAGTCCCGGCAGGAATGGCTACACCTTC. Translating gives CASSPGRNGYTF.

The V and J genes are TRBV6-5 and TRBJ1-6; D perhaps matches TRBD1 (5 bases). Germline lookup yields CDR1 MNHEY and CDR2 SVGAGI. Trimming removed 7 bases from V and 0 bases from J, with 13 bases in between. The CDR3 length is 16 residues. The CDR3 here is CASTRLGLSYNSPLHF. CDR3 coding DNA: TGTGCCAGCACCCGCTTGGGGCTCTCCTATAATTCACCCCTCCACTTT.

V usage is TRBV7-3 and J usage is TRBJ2-3; 10 bases fit TRBD2. Germline V lookup: CDR1 SGHTA, CDR2 FQGTGA. V dropped 4 bases and J dropped 8; count of bases not matched to a gene: 3. This CDR3 spans 13 amino acids. CDR3: CASSSSGGGTQYF. CDR3 sequence (DNA): TGTGCCAGCAGCTCTAGCGGGGGAGGTACGCAGTATTTT. Together with reference TRBV7-3 and TRBJ2-3, the CDR3 gives the full variable domain: GAGVSQTPSNKVTEKGKYVELRCDPISGHTALYWYRQSLGQGPEFLIYFQGTGAADDSGLPNDRFFAVRPEGSVSTLKIQRTERGDSAVYLCASSSSGGGTQYFGPGTRLTVL.

This clonotype has only a few counts. The genes are TRBV20-1 and TRBJ2-1; tentative D call: TRBD1 (6 bases). This CDR3 is built from 12 residues. The V end lost 5 bases, the J end lost 9 bases, and 14 bases lay between the germline ends. Germline loops: CDR1 DFQATT, CDR2 SNEGSKA (reference sequence). The CDR3 reads CSAAPDSPEQFF. As DNA, the CDR3 is TGCAGTGCTGCGCCGGACAGTCCTGAGCAGTTCTTC.

The rearrangement uses TRBV29-1 and TRBJ2-3, with 8 bases that match TRBD2. The CDR3 consists of 15 residues. Trimming removed 6 bases from V and 2 bases from J; junction bases left unmatched: 10. The germline V gene encodes CDR1 SQVTM and CDR2 ANQGSEA. The CDR3 here is CSVNALAESTDTQYF. Written as DNA, the CDR3 is TGCAGCGTGAACGCACTAGCGGAGTCCACAGATACGCAGTATTTT.

This clonotype was counted many times. The V and J genes are TRBV12-3 or TRBV12-4 and TRBJ2-1; D remains ambiguous. Between the trimmed V and J ends, which lost 7 bases and 10 bases, there was a span of 14 bases. This CDR3 region has 12 residues. Written as DNA, the CDR3 is TGTGCCAGCACCCCTCCCGTAGGGGAGCAGTTCTTC. As protein: CASTPPVGEQFF.

This clonotype was detected only a few times. The chain couples TRBV7-2 to TRBJ1-6; D might be TRBD1 (6 bases). V dropped 4 bases and J dropped 0 bases, with 10 bases sitting between them. The CDR3 spans 16 residues. Looked up from germline, CDR1 is SGHTA and CDR2 is FQGNSA. CDR3 coding DNA: TGTGCCAGCAGCTCGACGGGGGCCTCCTATAATTCACCCCTCCACTTT. It encodes CASSSTGASYNSPLHF.

This clonotype has a count of ten or more. The V gene is TRBV28, the J gene TRBJ2-3, with D possibly being TRBD1 (5 bases). Germline CDR1 and CDR2: MDHEN and SYDVKM. This CDR3 region has 13 residues. Trimming stripped 6 bases from V and 1 base from J, with 8 bases between. The CDR3 sequence: CASSRDGTDTQYF. For the CDR3, the DNA is TGTGCCAGCAGCAGGGATGGCACAGATACGCAGTATTTT.

This clonotype was observed a single time. A much bigger clone sits one base away, suggesting this may be a read error. The V and J genes are TRBV7-8 and TRBJ2-3, with D maybe TRBD1 (6 bases). The CDR3 covers 15 residues. Looked up from germline, CDR1 is SGHVS and CDR2 is FQNEAQ. Trimming removed 4 bases from V and 2 bases from J, with 13 bases in between. The DNA for the CDR3 is TGTGCCAGCAGCTCGAGGACAGATCTCACAGATACGCAGTATTTT. Encoded protein: CASSSRTDLTDTQYF.

This clonotype appeared a few times. The genes are TRBV6-1 and TRBJ2-7; D might be TRBD1 (6 bases). This CDR3 region has 12 residues. Germline values: CDR1 MNHNS, CDR2 SASEGT. V was cut by 4 bases and J by 5 bases, with 9 bases left in between. The CDR3 loop reads CASSVQGNEQYV. The CDR3 DNA reads as TGTGCCAGCAGTGTACAGGGAAACGAGCAGTACGTC.

This chain uses TRBV14 with TRBJ2-5; a weak D match, TRBD2 (6 bases). V was pared by 4 bases and J by 3 bases, with 12 bases between. CDR3 length: 14 amino acids. Germline V CDR1 and CDR2: SGHDN, FVKESK. The CDR3 protein is CASSPPGLEETQYF. The CDR3 region has the DNA TGTGCCAGCAGCCCCCCGGGACTCGAAGAGACCCAGTACTTC.

The rearrangement joins TRBV13 to TRBJ2-7; D call uncertain. CDR3 length: 12 amino acids. Trimming removed 5 bases at V and 1 base at J, with 6 bases between. Germline V lookup: CDR1 PRHDT, CDR2 FYEKMQ (reference sequence). CDR3 region: CASSRYSYEQYF. In DNA form, the CDR3 reads TGTGCCAGCAGCCGTTATTCCTACGAGCAGTACTTC.

This clonotype was found many times. This rearrangement joins TRBV9 to TRBJ2-3; 12 bases align to TRBD2. Losses at the gene ends were 0 bases for V and 4 bases for J; bases not matched to a gene: 3. CDR1 and CDR2 from the germline V gene are SGDLS and YYNGEE. The CDR3 is 16 residues long. CDR3 in amino acids: CASSVDPSGGADTQYF. As DNA, the CDR3 is TGTGCCAGCAGCGTAGACCCTAGCGGGGGGGCAGATACGCAGTATTTT.

The chain employs TRBV6-6 and TRBJ1-1, with D maybe TRBD1 (5 bases). The V gene lost 2 bases and the J gene lost 6 bases, with 7 bases spanning the gap. The CDR3 extends over 12 amino acids. Germline CDR1 and CDR2: MNHNY and SVGAGI (reference sequence). CDR3: CASSYRQPEAFF. CDR3 bases: TGTGCCAGCAGTTACAGACAGCCTGAAGCTTTCTTT.